The rows below give T cell receptor beta chains drawn from one sample of a study of T-cell memory formation after mild COVID-19. TCRdb used MiXCR to reprocess the 5' RACE reads, holding one entry per CDR3 protein. The sample yields approximately 240,000 distinct CDR3 sequences, about 17% seen once. The sequenced sample consisted of PBMCs or a T cell subset sorted from them (not recorded which). The receptors derive from a young man who had mild COVID-19 (a few samples of this study predate the infection). Cell type and time point are not known. Each CDR3 is given with its conserved first and last residue. D genes are given only for firm matches. The size entry is marked missing in some rows and otherwise reads once, few, many or a size class.

clone_size	v_call	d_call	j_call	cdr3_aa	cdr3_nt
few	TRBV29-1	NA	TRBJ2-2	CSVGWGPGELFF	TGCAGCGTTGGTTGGGGGCCCGGGGAGCTGTTTTTT
NA	TRBV12-3/TRBV12-4	NA	TRBJ2-7	CASSIGTYYEQYF	TGTGCCAGCAGTATCGGGACGTACTACGAGCAGTACTTC
many	TRBV10-2	TRBD1	TRBJ1-6	CASSPGTANSPLHF	TGCGCCAGCAGCCCCGGGACAGCTAATTCACCCCTCCACTTT
few	TRBV3-1	NA	TRBJ1-3	CASRWKSGNTIYF	TGTGCCAGCCGCTGGAAATCTGGAAACACCATATATTTT
few	TRBV5-1	NA	TRBJ2-6	CASSLGGASGANVLTF	TGCGCCAGCAGCCTTGGAGGGGCCTCTGGGGCCAACGTCCTGACTTTC
few	TRBV12-3/TRBV12-4	TRBD1	TRBJ1-6	CASSLTGTSPLHF	TGTGCCAGCAGTTTGACAGGGACTTCACCCCTCCACTTT
few	TRBV29-1	TRBD1	TRBJ2-5	CSVERDSGAKETQYF	TGCAGCGTTGAGAGGGACAGTGGGGCTAAAGAGACCCAGTACTTC
NA	TRBV7-2	NA	TRBJ2-6	CASSFPGDGRGDSGANVLTF	TGTGCCAGCAGCTTTCCGGGCGATGGTCGAGGTGACTCTGGGGCCAACGTCCTGACTTTC
many	TRBV20-1	TRBD2	TRBJ2-1	CSALTSGGAREQFF	TGCAGTGCCCTGACTAGCGGGGGGGCACGAGAGCAGTTCTTC
NA	TRBV28	NA	TRBJ1-5	CATGGGSRSNQPQHF	TGTGCCACCGGGGGGGGGAGCAGAAGCAATCAGCCCCAGCATTTT